The sequence of this T cell receptor beta chain was determined in a study of persistence of HIV-infected CD4 T cells. Findings and caveats of the study: Proviral oligoclonality tracked with TCR oligoclonality within the same sorted cells. Antigen-responding cells were enriched for degenerate expanded CDR3beta sequences.

This clone was recorded a few times. Its specificity is unknown. The V gene lost 6 bases and the J gene lost 3 bases, with 4 bases spanning the gap. The CDR3 contains 11 residues. Germline V gene data show CDR1 as MNHEY and CDR2 as SVGAGI. Sequencing used immunoSEQ version 4 in survey mode. Template was genomic DNA at roughly 9.6 ng/uL, with up to 1 ug used per sample. The table came from immunoSEQ multiplex PCR; TCRdb's copy has only in-frame clones and leaves some out. Of 25,000 to 35,000 clones in the sample, 78% are singletons; the top ten hold 0.75% to 0.95%. Stimulation used approximately 9.1 ug/mL lysate from CMV-infected fibroblasts. CD40L-negative CD69-negative CD45RO-high memory CD4+ T cells were sorted as populations depleted of antigen-responding cells.

The chain joins TRBV6-5 to TRBJ2-3; no reliable D call. The sequence came from an adult woman with HIV who was CMV-seropositive. The sample here was CD4+ T cells sorted from PBMCs after approximately 19-hour stimulation, taken from a patient who received antiretroviral therapy. DNA for the CDR3: TGTGCCAGCAGGGGTACAGATACGCAGTATTTT. This sequence encodes CASRGTDTQYF.